A selection of T cell receptor beta chains follows, all from one sample in a study of blood T cell repertoires in COVID-19. TCRdb's copy holds only in-frame clones and misses some; the assay was immunoSEQ multiplex PCR. The sample records approximately 350,000 clones, 83% being singletons. The sequenced material came from PBMCs or T cells enriched from blood (not recorded which). The receptors originated from a woman aged 45 to 65 who had recovered from COVID-19. CDR3s include the opening cysteine and the closing phenylalanine or tryptophan. Fields, in order: V gene, J gene, CDR3 protein.

>TRBV6-2/TRBV6-3|TRBJ1-5
CASSYSRVELGGAQHF
>TRBV4-1|TRBJ2-1
CASSFTDRNNEQFF
>TRBV11-3|TRBJ2-2
CASSLGRQNTGELFF
>TRBV5-1|TRBJ1-1
CASSLSGGSTEAFF
>TRBV5-4|TRBJ1-1
CASSLAGWPEAFF
>TRBV10-3|TRBJ1-1
CAISVVPGDGNTEAFF
>TRBV5-1|TRBJ1-2
CASSLGQSYGYTF
>TRBV30|TRBJ1-2
CAWTEQGASGYTF
>TRBV6-4|TRBJ2-1
CASRTTGSSYNEQFF
>TRBV5-8|TRBJ1-1
CASRGEQRLMNTEAFF
>TRBV7-2|TRBJ2-7
CASSSRELPREQYF
>TRBV7-7|TRBJ2-1
CASSLDSGEQFF
>TRBV27|TRBJ1-1
CASSLVGGTEAFF
>TRBV10-3|TRBJ2-6
CAISESRGAGANVLTF
>TRBV12-2|TRBJ2-3
CASRLPTSGHHTDTQYF
>TRBV27|TRBJ1-1
CASKGVGNTEAFF
>TRBV21-1|TRBJ1-1
CASTPRGFRGNTEAFF
>TRBV4-3|TRBJ1-1
CASSQGTGLAEAFF
>TRBV19|TRBJ1-1
CASSATVNTEAFF
>TRBV11-2|TRBJ2-2
CASSLHGELFF
>TRBV4-2|TRBJ1-1
CASSQVDSAMNTEAFF
>TRBV5-1|TRBJ1-6
CASSLGGLNSPLHF
>TRBV7-9|TRBJ2-3
CASSLSAGSTDTQYF
>TRBV27|TRBJ2-3
CASSLSMESTDTQYF
>TRBV7-2|TRBJ2-2
CASSLEGTGELFF
>TRBV19|TRBJ2-3
CASKGAGGPNLPQYF